The 32 T cell receptor beta chains listed next were all sequenced from one sample in a study of T cells in Graves' hyperthyroidism and ophthalmopathy. Amplification of TCR beta CDR3 regions used RNA as the template. First-round RT-PCR targeting the TCR CDR3 was performed with the HTBI primer set. TCRdb independently ran MiXCR on the multiplex PCR reads; one entry per CDR3 protein. The repertoire holds 650,000 to 850,000 distinct CDR3 sequences, with 18% as singletons. The sample comprised blood. These TCRs come from a woman between 50 and 59 years old with Graves' hyperthyroidism that later progressed to Graves' ophthalmopathy.

The gene calls are TRBV7-8 and TRBJ2-5, with TRBD1 as a possible D gene (6 bases). Germline lookup yields CDR1 SGHVS and CDR2 FQNEAQ. Trimming left V 1 base short and J 1 base short, with 16 bases between. CDR3 size: 17 residues. CDR3 in amino acids: CASSLGKMTGFQETQYF. In DNA, the CDR3 is TGTGCCAGCAGCTTAGGGAAAATGACAGGTTTCCAAGAGACCCAGTACTTC.

This clonotype has ten or more counts. The chain recombines TRBV12-3 or TRBV12-4 with TRBJ2-3; 8 bases line up with TRBD1. V was clipped by 6 bases and J by 0 bases; unmatched bases: 5. This CDR3 region has 15 residues. DNA of the CDR3: TGTGCCAGCAGGCAAACAGGGGGAAGCACAGATACGCAGTATTTT. It codes for CASRQTGGSTDTQYF.

CDR3 in DNA: TGTGCCAGCAAACAAGACTTTACGGGGGGTAACACTGAAGCTTTCTTT. This codes for CASKQDFTGGNTEAFF. The gene calls are TRBV6-1 and TRBJ1-1; a weak D match, TRBD1 (5 bases). The CDR3 contains 16 residues. Germline CDR1 is MNHNS and CDR2 is SASEGT. The V gene lost 7 bases and the J gene lost 2 bases, with 20 bases spanning the gap.

As to this clonotype: A clone one base away is much larger, so this may be a read error. The chain carries TRBV7-9 and TRBJ1-2; TRBD1 matches at 11 bases. V dropped 5 bases and J dropped 4; count of bases not matched to a gene: 3. CDR1 SEHNR and CDR2 FQNEAQ come from the germline V gene (reference sequence). The CDR3 spans 14 residues. CDR3 sequence reads: CASSKGQGAYGYTF. CDR3 coding DNA: TGTGCCAGCAGCAAAGGACAGGGGGCCTATGGCTACACCTTC. Full variable domain (outside the CDR3, taken from reference TRBV7-9 and TRBJ1-2): DTGVSQNPRHKITKRGQNVTFRCDPISEHNRLYWYRQTLGQGPEFLTYFQNEAQLEKSRLLSDRFSAERPKGSFSTLEIQRTEQGDSAMYLCASSKGQGAYGYTFGSGTRLTVV.

This clonotype was detected many times. V gene TRBV2 combines with J gene TRBJ2-2; tentative D call: TRBD1 (6 bases). V was clipped by 7 bases and J by 1 base, with 10 bases between them. Germline assignment: CDR1 SNHLY and CDR2 FYNNEI. CDR3 length equals 14 residues. CDR3 sequence (DNA): TGTGCCAGCAAGAACAGGGTGAACACCGGGGAGCTGTTTTTT. Protein product: CASKNRVNTGELFF.

This clonotype was observed a few times. This sequence joins TRBV24-1 and TRBJ1-2; D unclear. This CDR3 region has 14 residues. Between the trimmed V and J ends, which lost 6 bases and 4 bases, there was a span of 14 bases. CDR1 KGHDR and CDR2 SFDVKD come from the germline V gene. Written as DNA, the CDR3 is TGTGCCACCAGTTGGGGAGAAATAAGCTATGGCTACACCTTC. It encodes CATSWGEISYGYTF.

The V gene is TRBV12-3 or TRBV12-4, the J gene TRBJ2-3; 11 bases align to TRBD2. This CDR3 contains 19 residues. Trimming took 2 bases from V and 2 from J; bases not matched to a gene: 12. In DNA form, the CDR3 reads TGTGCCAGCAGTTTACTTGTAACTAGCGGGGGAGAAAACACAGATACGCAGTATTTT. Encoded protein: CASSLLVTSGGENTDTQYF.

This clonotype has more than one count but fewer than ten. The rearrangement links TRBV6-1 to TRBJ2-7; no clear D. The ends were cut back, 3 bases at V and 3 bases at J, with 12 bases in the middle. Per germline, CDR1 MNHNS and CDR2 SASEGT. This CDR3 has 14 amino acids. Here the CDR3 reads CASSDPTQFYEQYF. For the CDR3, the DNA is TGTGCCAGCAGTGATCCCACGCAGTTCTACGAGCAGTACTTC.

This clonotype was seen a few times. This chain links TRBV7-9 with TRBJ1-2; 8 positions match TRBD1. Trimming removed 4 bases from V and 3 bases from J; junction bases left unmatched: 7. CDR1 and CDR2 (germline): SEHNR, FQNEAQ (reference sequence). The CDR3 is 15 amino acids. The CDR3 protein is CASSSTPDRDYGYTF. The CDR3 region has the DNA TGTGCCAGCAGCTCAACCCCGGACAGGGACTATGGCTACACCTTC.

The chain couples TRBV6-6 to TRBJ1-1; 7 nucleotides align to TRBD1. The CDR3 has 14 residues. V dropped 2 bases and J dropped 7; count of bases not matched to a gene: 7. Germline-derived CDR1 and CDR2 are MNHNY and SVGAGI (reference sequence). CDR3 region: CASSYRGLNVEAFF. The DNA for the CDR3 is TGTGCCAGCAGTTACAGGGGGCTTAATGTTGAAGCTTTCTTT.

This clonotype was observed many times. CDR3 DNA sequence: TGTGCCAGCAGTTACGGGTCGGGGGGACAGGGTGACTATGGCTACACCTTC. Its protein product is CASSYGSGGQGDYGYTF. V and J are TRBV6-5 and TRBJ1-2, with 9 bases that match TRBD1. This CDR3 spans 17 amino acids. Unmatched junction bases numbered 10, after V lost 2 bases and J lost 3 bases. CDR1 is MNHEY and CDR2 is SVGAGI in the germline V gene.

This clonotype was counted between two and nine times. The chain uses TRBV15 and TRBJ2-5; D not resolved. The germline gives CDR1 LNHNV, CDR2 YYDKDF (reference sequence). CDR3 length: 13 residues. V gave up 5 bases and J gave up 9 bases, with 16 bases separating them. CDR3 loop: CATSSETQLAQYF. The CDR3 region has the DNA TGTGCCACCAGCTCGGAAACCCAGCTAGCCCAGTACTTC.

The chain recombines TRBV15 with TRBJ1-2; 8 bases are shared with TRBD1. The CDR3 extends over 15 amino acids. The germline gives CDR1 LNHNV, CDR2 YYDKDF (reference sequence). The trim removed 0 bases at V and 5 bases at J, leaving 5 bases unmatched. In DNA form, the CDR3 reads TGTGCCACCAGCAGAGATCGGGGGACAGGATATGGCTACACCTTC. It yields the protein CATSRDRGTGYGYTF.

The rearrangement links TRBV19 to TRBJ2-2; 8 bases map to TRBD2. Unmatched junction bases numbered 5, after V lost 1 base and J lost 4 bases. The CDR3 runs to 16 residues. Germline CDR1 reads LNHDA; CDR2 reads SQIVND (reference sequence). The CDR3 region has the DNA TGTGCCAGTAGTATAGCTAGCGGGTCGTCCACCGGGGAGCTGTTTTTT. Amino acids: CASSIASGSSTGELFF.

CDR3 region: CASRSRDRVHDGYTF. For the CDR3, the DNA is TGTGCCAGCAGATCGAGGGACAGGGTACACGATGGCTACACCTTC. The V gene is TRBV6-1, the J gene TRBJ1-2; TRBD1 matches at 9 bases. Germline CDR1 reads MNHNS; CDR2 reads SASEGT. The CDR3 is 15 amino acids. Trimming removed 6 bases from V and 6 bases from J; junction bases left unmatched: 11.

This clonotype was seen a few times. The J gene is TRBJ2-3, the V gene TRBV6-6; D not certain. CDR3 length: 13 residues. V lost 0 bases and J 6 bases, leaving 7 bases between the germline ends. CDR1 MNHNY and CDR2 SVGAGI come from the germline V gene (reference sequence). CDR3 nucleotides: TGTGCCAGCAGTTACTCGGTTGGGGATACGCAGTATTTT. Translated: CASSYSVGDTQYF.

At least ten counts were recorded for this clonotype. This sequence joins TRBV5-1 and TRBJ2-3; 11 bases map to TRBD2. Trimming removed 4 bases from V and 3 bases from J; junction bases left unmatched: 7. The CDR3 contains 16 residues. Germline V gene sequence: CDR1 SGHRS, CDR2 YFSETQ. The DNA of the CDR3 is TGCGCCAGCAGCACCCGGTCTAGCGGGGGGACAGATACGCAGTATTTT. This encodes CASSTRSSGGTDTQYF. Combining the CDR3 with reference TRBV5-1 and TRBJ2-3 gives the whole variable domain KAGVTQTPRYLIKTRGQQVTLSCSPISGHRSVSWYQQTPGQGLQFLFEYFSETQRNKGNFPGRFSGRQFSNSRSEMNVSTLELGDSALYLCASSTRSSGGTDTQYFGPGTRLTVL.

The table lists this clonotype with a few counts. The CDR3 spells CASGSGQGWTGELFF. The CDR3 bases are TGTGCTAGTGGCTCCGGACAGGGATGGACCGGGGAGCTGTTTTTT. The gene calls are TRBV12-5 and TRBJ2-2, with TRBD1 matching 8 bases. Germline V gene lookup returns CDR1 LGHNT and CDR2 FRNRAP. CDR3 length: 15 residues. With 6 bases clipped from V and 5 bases from J, the junction kept 8 bases outside the gene matches.

There are many counts of this clonotype. The chain employs TRBV27 and TRBJ1-2; 10 bases are a match to TRBD1. CDR3 length: 13 residues. Germline V gene lookup returns CDR1 MNHEY and CDR2 SMNVEV (reference sequence). The junction had 6 bases not matched to a gene; V was cut back by 6 bases and J by 8 bases. In DNA, the CDR3 is TGTGCCAGCAGGGACAGGGGGTCTGGGGGCTACACCTTC. Translating it yields CASRDRGSGGYTF.

A single count supports this clonotype. V is TRBV19 and J is TRBJ1-6, with a tentative D call TRBD1 (5 bases). This CDR3 has 17 amino acids. Germline CDR1 LNHDA, CDR2 SQIVND (reference sequence). Trimming shortened V by 5 bases and J by 5 bases, and 19 bases separated the two germline ends. The CDR3 region is CASSSRPRGGNNSPLHF. The CDR3 region has the DNA TGTGCCAGTAGTTCAAGACCGCGTGGGGGGAATAATTCACCCCTCCACTTT.

This rearrangement joins TRBV19 to TRBJ2-3; D not certain. Germline assignment: CDR1 LNHDA and CDR2 SQIVND (reference sequence). With 3 bases removed from V and 2 bases from J, the gap between germline ends came to 9 bases. This CDR3 spans 14 amino acids. The CDR3 DNA is TGTGCCAGTAGTATTACCTTTAACACAGATACGCAGTATTTT. Its protein is CASSITFNTDTQYF.

The V and J genes are TRBV15 and TRBJ1-3; 9 nucleotides agree with TRBD1. CDR1 and CDR2 (germline): LNHNV, YYDKDF (reference sequence). V shed 3 bases, J shed 2 bases, and the junction held 2 bases outside the gene matches. The CDR3 spans 15 residues. In DNA, the CDR3 is TGTGCCACCAGCAGGAGGACAGGGGCTGGAAACACCATATATTTT. Residues: CATSRRTGAGNTIYF.

This clonotype came up many times. The chain couples TRBV20-1 to TRBJ1-1; tentatively, D is TRBD1 (6 bases). The V and J ends lost 3 bases and 2 bases respectively, with 13 bases between them. This CDR3 has 14 amino acids. The germline CDR1 and CDR2 sequences are DFQATT and SNEGSKA (reference sequence). DNA of the CDR3: TGCAGTGCTAGTGGGGACATTCTCAACACTGAAGCTTTCTTT. Residues: CSASGDILNTEAFF.

This clonotype was seen repeatedly, ten times or more. CDR3 loop: CSAEPGQGNTGELFF. Here the CDR3 DNA reads TGCAGTGCTGAACCGGGACAGGGGAACACCGGGGAGCTGTTTTTT. V usage is TRBV20-1 and J usage is TRBJ2-2, with 9 bases matching TRBD1. After removal of 5 bases from V and 1 base from J, the junction contained 5 bases not matched to a gene. The CDR3 has 15 residues. Germline V gene sequence: CDR1 DFQATT, CDR2 SNEGSKA (reference sequence).

The J gene is TRBJ1-2, the V gene TRBV4-1; D remains unclear. The CDR3 sequence is 14 residues long. V lost 4 bases to trimming and J lost 1 base, with 10 bases between them. Germline V gene sequence: CDR1 MGHRA, CDR2 YSYEKL. CDR3: CASSPGRLNYGYTF. The CDR3 nucleotides read TGCGCCAGCAGCCCTGGACGGCTTAACTATGGCTACACCTTC.

V gene TRBV6-1 combines with J gene TRBJ1-5; 9 bases match TRBD1. J was trimmed by 5 bases and V by 8 bases; bases with no gene match: 4. This CDR3 comprises 13 residues. Germline V CDR1 and CDR2: MNHNS, SASEGT. The CDR3 sequence is CASRQGGHQPQHF. CDR3 nucleotide sequence: TGTGCCAGCCGACAGGGGGGTCATCAGCCCCAGCATTTT.

This clonotype was recorded only once. V gene TRBV5-4 combines with J gene TRBJ1-1; D not resolved. V was shortened by 0 bases and J by 4 bases, with 13 bases between the two germline ends. Looked up from germline, CDR1 is SGHNT and CDR2 is YYREEE (reference sequence). CDR3 size: 15 residues. CDR3 in DNA: TGTGCCAGCAGCTTGGACCCGTCACGGAGCACTGAAGCTTTCTTT. Encoded protein: CASSLDPSRSTEAFF.

This clonotype was observed at least ten times. V is TRBV7-3 and J is TRBJ2-3; the D gene is possibly TRBD1 (6 bases). V lost 5 bases and J 1 base, leaving 13 bases between the germline ends. The germline V gene encodes CDR1 SGHTA and CDR2 FQGTGA. The CDR3 has 15 residues. The CDR3 sequence is CASSIMHRGTDTQYF. In nucleotides, the CDR3 is TGTGCCAGCAGCATAATGCACAGGGGCACAGATACGCAGTATTTT.

The chain is built from TRBV18 and TRBJ1-1; D is perhaps TRBD1 (5 bases). The CDR3 is 15 amino acids. CDR1 is KGHSH, CDR2 LQKENI, per germline. V dropped 6 bases and J dropped 4 bases, with 18 bases sitting between them. The CDR3 reads CASSPERFGGTEAFF. As DNA, the CDR3 is TGTGCCAGCTCCCCCGAAAGGTTCGGGGGCACTGAAGCTTTCTTT.

This clonotype was seen many times. The chain uses TRBV11-2 and TRBJ1-5; weak D call: TRBD1 (5 bases). Germline CDR1 and CDR2: SGHAT and FQNNGV. V was pared by 0 bases and J by 3 bases, with 12 bases between. The CDR3 contains 16 residues. CDR3 region: CASSLDPARVNQPQHF. CDR3 DNA: TGTGCCAGCAGCTTAGATCCCGCCAGGGTCAATCAGCCCCAGCATTTT.

The J gene is TRBJ1-4, the V gene TRBV27, with 10 bases lining up with TRBD1. Germline CDR1 MNHEY, CDR2 SMNVEV (reference sequence). V shed 6 bases and J 5 bases; nucleotides not matched to a gene: 9. The CDR3 sequence is 16 residues long. CDR3 in DNA: TGTGCCAGCAGCTCCCTCCCGGGACAGGGGAATGAAAAACTGTTTTTT. Translated, it gives CASSSLPGQGNEKLFF.

This clonotype was detected many times. The gene calls are TRBV6-1 and TRBJ1-5; no firm D call. CDR1 MNHNS and CDR2 SASEGT come from the germline V gene. Between the trimmed V and J ends, which lost 2 bases and 0 bases, there was a span of 8 bases. This CDR3 has 15 amino acids. CDR3 sequence: CASSEIRPSNQPQHF. Here the CDR3 DNA reads TGTGCCAGCAGTGAAATCAGGCCTAGCAATCAGCCCCAGCATTTT.